These 8 T cell receptor beta chains were sequenced from one sample in a study of CXCR3-negative and CXCR3-positive naive CD8 T cells. The libraries of TRB cDNA were prepared using 5' RACE with UMI labels. TCRdb reprocessed the 5' RACE reads and stores each CDR3 protein as one record, lacking DNA. This sample lists about 41,000 distinct CDR3 sequences; its ten largest clones have 1.5% to 2%. Sequences were obtained from naive CXCR3- CD8+ T cells from blood. The subset is: CD45RO-CCR7+CD27+CD95- naive CD8+ T cells lacking CXCR3 (TNR3-). These receptors originate from a human donor in good health. Some clones in this sample may be carry-over from other donors' samples.

This sequence joins TRBV20-1 and TRBJ2-1; the D call from TCRdb, TRBD2, cannot be confirmed without DNA. The germline V gene has CDR1 DFQATT and CDR2 SNEGSKA (reference sequence). There are 15 residues in the CDR3. The CDR3 sequence is CSARSGTTPDNEQFF.

This chain uses TRBV25-1 with TRBJ2-4; TCRdb gives TRBD1 as the D gene, but with no DNA this cannot be confirmed. Germline V lookup: CDR1 MGHDK, CDR2 SYGVNS. The CDR3 is made up of 13 amino acids. The CDR3 is CASGTDRKNIQYF.

The chain employs TRBV11-2 and TRBJ1-5; the D call of TRBD1 rests on TCRdb alone, since no DNA is present to check it. The germline V gene encodes CDR1 SGHAT and CDR2 FQNNGV. This CDR3 is built from 14 residues. CDR3 in amino acids: CASSLSLGVQPQHF.

The chain links TRBV3-1 to TRBJ2-1; TCRdb selects TRBD1, and the lack of DNA leaves this call unchecked. CDR1 is LGHDT, CDR2 YNNKEL, per germline (reference sequence). CDR3 size: 15 residues. The CDR3 loop is CASSLRDRVYNEQFF.

This chain links TRBV20-1 with TRBJ2-7. The CDR3 loop spans 12 amino acids. Germline V gives CDR1 DFQATT, CDR2 SNEGSKA (reference sequence). This chain's CDR3 is CSASDGSYEQYF.

The chain is built from TRBV11-1 and TRBJ2-1; TCRdb returns TRBD2, unconfirmable since there is no DNA. This CDR3 spans 13 amino acids. Per germline, CDR1 SGHAT and CDR2 FQDESV (reference sequence). CDR3 in amino acids: CASSLILADEQFF.

The chain recombines TRBV7-9 with TRBJ2-7; the D call from TCRdb, TRBD1, cannot be confirmed without DNA. Germline V gene sequence: CDR1 SEHNR, CDR2 FQNEAQ (reference sequence). The CDR3 has 17 amino acids. The CDR3 sequence is CASSSAVDRPSSYEQYF.

The rearrangement links TRBV6-2 or TRBV6-3 to TRBJ1-2. Germline CDR1 MNHEY, CDR2 SVGEGT. This CDR3 region has 16 residues. The CDR3 sequence is CASSYLEEGWDYGYTF.